This entry is about one T cell receptor beta chain. The target antigen is unknown. This sample is drawn from a study of T cell responses to AZD1222 COVID-19 vaccine. Study-level results: Just a handful of AZD1222 recipients were seropositive at baseline. Vaccination with two AZD1222 doses was followed by a rise in Spike-specific TCR breadth and depth. The donors showed a predominance of white British ancestry and of females, with possible underestimation of clonal diversity.

The ends lost 5 bases at V and 6 bases at J; junction bases unmatched: 4. The germline V gene has CDR1 MNHEY and CDR2 SMNVEV (reference sequence). The CDR3 extends over 14 amino acids. TCRdb's table, derived via immunoSEQ multiplex PCR, lists solely in-frame clones and lacks some. The profile covers 160,000 or so clones, with around 90% appearing a single time and 2.6% taken by the ten largest. This TCR derives from an adult in good health. V usage is TRBV27 and J usage is TRBJ2-7; 13 positions agree with TRBD2. The input for sequencing was peripheral blood, taken on day 0 of AZD1222 vaccination. The CDR3 sequence is CASSRLAGGAEQYF. CDR3 nucleotides: TGTGCCAGCAGTCGACTAGCGGGAGGTGCCGAGCAGTACTTC.